This entry lists 32 T cell receptor beta chains sequenced from one sample in a study of technical replicates of blood from four donors. Sequenced by immunoSEQ multiplex PCR; TCRdb stores in-frame clones only, minus some. The data show over 85,000 clones, 90% to 97% seen once. The sequenced sample was T cells isolated from PBMCs. The source is a human donor in good health.

The chain employs TRBV9 and TRBJ2-2; a weak D match, TRBD2 (6 bases). The germline V gene has CDR1 SGDLS and CDR2 YYNGEE. With 4 bases removed from V and 3 bases from J, the gap between germline ends came to 13 bases. This CDR3 has 15 amino acids. As DNA, the CDR3 is TGTGCCAGCAGCCCCTGGGACTTGCACACCGGGGAGCTGTTTTTT. As protein: CASSPWDLHTGELFF.

The rearrangement links TRBV7-3 to TRBJ2-7; 14 bases line up with TRBD2. Looked up from germline, CDR1 is SGHTA and CDR2 is FQGTGA. CDR3 size: 17 residues. With V trimmed by 2 bases and J by 9 bases, 12 bases remained unmatched. CDR3 bases: TGTGCCAGCAGCTTACAGCCCGGGACTAGCGGGAGAGAGGCGCAGTACTTC. It is translated as CASSLQPGTSGREAQYF.

The chain recombines TRBV4-3 with TRBJ2-7; 15 bases match TRBD2. This CDR3 comprises 17 residues. V was clipped by 0 bases and J by 3 bases; unmatched bases: 3. Germline-derived CDR1 and CDR2 are LGHNA and YSLEER. CDR3 DNA: TGCGCCAGCAGCCAAGATACGGGACTAGCGGGAGGCTACGAGCAGTACTTC. This sequence encodes CASSQDTGLAGGYEQYF.

V and J are TRBV4-2 and TRBJ1-1, with D tentatively TRBD1 (5 bases). Trimming left V 1 base short and J 2 bases short, with 11 bases between. The CDR3 extends over 15 amino acids. CDR1 and CDR2 from the germline V gene are LGHNA and YNFKEQ. The CDR3 region is CASSQGLGGNTEAFF. In DNA form, the CDR3 reads TGTGCCAGCAGCCAAGGTCTGGGGGGTAACACTGAAGCTTTCTTT.

The rearrangement uses TRBV6-6 and TRBJ2-7; 11 positions agree with TRBD2. The CDR3 is 15 amino acids. Looked up from germline, CDR1 is MNHNY and CDR2 is SVGAGI (reference sequence). V gave up 5 bases and J gave up 0 bases; unmatched junction bases: 3. The CDR3 nucleotides are TGTGCCAGCAGTCCTACTAGCGGGAGCTCCTACGAGCAGTACTTC. Amino acids: CASSPTSGSSYEQYF.

This chain joins TRBV5-1 and TRBJ2-7; 12 nucleotides line up with TRBD1. Germline lookup yields CDR1 SGHRS and CDR2 YFSETQ. With V trimmed by 4 bases and J by 5 bases, 7 bases remained unmatched. This CDR3 region has 15 residues. As DNA, the CDR3 is TGCGCCAGCAGCCCGGTAGGGACAGGGGGCGACGAGCAGTACTTC. It yields the protein CASSPVGTGGDEQYF. The full variable domain, with the rest looked up from reference TRBV5-1 and TRBJ2-7, is KAGVTQTPRYLIKTRGQQVTLSCSPISGHRSVSWYQQTPGQGLQFLFEYFSETQRNKGNFPGRFSGRQFSNSRSEMNVSTLELGDSALYLCASSPVGTGGDEQYFGPGTRLTVT.

The genes are TRBV4-1 and TRBJ2-1; TRBD2 agrees at 11 bases. CDR1 is MGHRA, CDR2 YSYEKL, per germline. The ends lost 0 bases at V and 9 bases at J; junction bases unmatched: 4. The CDR3 is 15 residues long. For the CDR3, the DNA is TGCGCCAGCAGCCAAGATCATAGCGGGGGGGGTGAGCAGTTCTTC. Amino acids: CASSQDHSGGGEQFF.

This chain links TRBV4-1 with TRBJ2-7; TRBD2 agrees at 9 bases. Germline V gene sequence: CDR1 MGHRA, CDR2 YSYEKL. V lost 2 bases, J lost 0 bases, and 5 bases stayed unmatched. The CDR3 length is 16 residues. CDR3 in amino acids: CASSQSSGRISYEQYF. The CDR3 region has the DNA TGCGCCAGCAGCCAAAGTAGCGGGAGAATCTCCTACGAGCAGTACTTC.

This clone was seen a few times. V usage is TRBV2 and J usage is TRBJ1-5; D is undetermined. The CDR3 is 13 residues long. V shed 8 bases and J shed 7 bases, with 15 bases lying between them. In germline, CDR1 is SNHLY, CDR2 FYNNEI. CDR3 amino acids: CASLAGKEQPQHF. CDR3 DNA: TGTGCCAGCTTAGCGGGGAAGGAGCAGCCCCAGCATTTT.

The rearrangement joins TRBV11-2 to TRBJ2-1, with 14 bases identical to TRBD2. The V gene's germline CDR1 is SGHAT and CDR2 FQNNGV. The CDR3 runs to 16 residues. J lost 5 bases, V lost 4 bases, and 4 bases had no gene match. This chain's CDR3 is CASSSGTSGSNNEQFF. Here the CDR3 DNA reads TGTGCCAGCAGCTCCGGGACTAGCGGGAGTAACAATGAGCAGTTCTTC.

The genes are TRBV10-2 and TRBJ2-3; possible D gene TRBD2, 6 bases. CDR1 and CDR2 (germline): WSHSY, SAAADI. Trimming cost V 5 bases and J 2 bases, with 8 bases left between them. CDR3 length equals 13 residues. The CDR3 region has the DNA TGCGCCAGCAGTAGCGGGTCCACAGATACGCAGTATTTT. Its translation: CASSSGSTDTQYF.

The chain employs TRBV11-3 and TRBJ2-7, with TRBD2 as a possible D gene (5 bases). Trimming pared 1 base from V and 2 bases from J, leaving 12 bases between. Germline CDR1 is SGHNT and CDR2 is YENEEA. This CDR3 is built from 15 residues. CDR3 bases: TGTGCCAGCAGCTTAGTGAGCGGAGCCCCCTACGAGCAGTACTTC. This sequence encodes CASSLVSGAPYEQYF. The variable domain in full, completed from reference TRBV11-3 and TRBJ2-7, reads EAGVVQSPRYKIIEKKQPVAFWCNPISGHNTLYWYLQNLGQGPELLIRYENEEAVDDSQLPKDRFSAERLKGVDSTLKIQPAELGDSAVYLCASSLVSGAPYEQYFGPGTRLTVT.

This chain connects TRBV10-3 to TRBJ1-5, with a possible D match to TRBD1 (5 bases). The V gene lost 6 bases and the J gene lost 2 bases, with 11 bases spanning the gap. Germline CDR1 and CDR2: ENHRY and SYGVKD. CDR3 size: 14 residues. The CDR3 reads CAISTTGGNQPQHF. For the CDR3, the DNA is TGTGCCATCAGCACCACAGGAGGCAATCAGCCCCAGCATTTT.

This clone has a single count. The CDR3 DNA is TGTGCCAGTCACAGGGGATCCTATGGCTACACCTTC. Protein sequence: CASHRGSYGYTF. The chain combines TRBV6-5 with TRBJ1-2, with TRBD1 matching 7 bases. CDR1 is MNHEY, CDR2 SVGAGI, per germline. This CDR3 region has 12 residues. The junction had 5 bases not matched to a gene; V was cut back by 9 bases and J by 4 bases.

The rearrangement joins TRBV19 to TRBJ2-5; the D gene is possibly TRBD1 (6 bases). The CDR3 sequence is 14 residues long. CDR1 is LNHDA, CDR2 SQIVND, per germline (reference sequence). The ends were cut back, 4 bases at V and 3 bases at J, with 12 bases in the middle. The CDR3 DNA reads TGTGCCAGTAGTAACAGGGCTGGAGAAGAGACCCAGTACTTC. This encodes CASSNRAGEETQYF.

The V and J genes are TRBV6-5 and TRBJ2-5, with 8 positions matching TRBD1. The CDR3 loop spans 15 amino acids. Losses at the gene ends were 6 bases for V and 4 bases for J; bases not matched to a gene: 10. Germline V gene sequence: CDR1 MNHEY, CDR2 SVGAGI. The CDR3: CASSSPGTGLETQYF. The CDR3 coding sequence is TGTGCCAGCAGCTCCCCCGGGACAGGTTTAGAGACCCAGTACTTC.

The CDR3 coding sequence is TGCGCCAGCAGTGAGGCGACAGGGGGCCTCTACGACCTCACAGATACGCAGTATTTT. It codes for CASSEATGGLYDLTDTQYF. The rearrangement joins TRBV10-2 to TRBJ2-3, with 10 bases that match TRBD1. V trimming: 2 bases; J trimming: 2 bases; junction bases outside the gene matches: 13. The CDR3 covers 19 residues. In germline, CDR1 is WSHSY, CDR2 SAAADI.

This chain links TRBV6-1 with TRBJ2-7; 10 nucleotides line up with TRBD2. This CDR3 contains 16 residues. J gave up 2 bases and V 3 bases, and 7 bases lay outside the gene matches. Germline V CDR1 and CDR2: MNHNS, SASEGT. The CDR3 loop reads CASSDIRAGGPYEQYF. The CDR3 DNA sequence: TGTGCCAGCAGTGATATTCGAGCGGGAGGGCCCTACGAGCAGTACTTC.

This clone was observed a few times. The chain combines TRBV6-1 with TRBJ2-2; 12 bases are a match to TRBD2. There are 15 residues in the CDR3. Trimming at V came to 2 bases and at J to 6 bases, leaving 1 base not matched to a gene. Germline-derived CDR1 and CDR2 are MNHNS and SASEGT. DNA for the CDR3: TGTGCCAGCAGTGAACTAGCGGGAGGGCCCGGGGAGCTGTTTTTT. This encodes CASSELAGGPGELFF.

The genes are TRBV19 and TRBJ1-2, with D perhaps TRBD1 (5 bases). V lost 3 bases to trimming and J lost 0 bases, with 14 bases between them. The CDR3 is 16 residues long. Germline V lookup: CDR1 LNHDA, CDR2 SQIVND (reference sequence). The CDR3 DNA reads as TGTGCCAGTAGTATTAGGGCAGGGCTTTCTAACTATGGCTACACCTTC. Its protein product is CASSIRAGLSNYGYTF.

The V gene is TRBV19, the J gene TRBJ2-7; D possibly corresponds to TRBD2 (5 bases). This CDR3 has 14 amino acids. The ends were cut back, 5 bases at V and 2 bases at J, with 13 bases in the middle. Germline V gene lookup returns CDR1 LNHDA and CDR2 SQIVND (reference sequence). As DNA, the CDR3 is TGTGCCAGTAGTCCCAGAGCGGTGGCCTACGAGCAGTACTTC. Its translation: CASSPRAVAYEQYF.

V gene TRBV2 combines with J gene TRBJ2-7; 9 nucleotides match TRBD2. The CDR3 contains 14 residues. The V and J ends lost 1 base and 3 bases, in that order; junction bases with no gene match: 1. Germline V gives CDR1 SNHLY, CDR2 FYNNEI. The CDR3 nucleotides are TGTGCCAGCAGTGAAGAGCGGGAGGTCTACGAGCAGTACTTC. Translating gives CASSEEREVYEQYF.

This clone was observed a single time. The rearrangement links TRBV6-1 to TRBJ1-1, with D uncertain. Trimming left V 6 bases short and J 0 bases short, with 8 bases between. This CDR3 comprises 13 residues. Germline CDR1 and CDR2: MNHNS and SASEGT. The CDR3 is CASSRTLNTEAFF. For the CDR3, the DNA is TGTGCCAGCAGCCGTACATTGAACACTGAAGCTTTCTTT.

This clone has only one observation. The V gene is TRBV9, the J gene TRBJ2-7, with D possibly being TRBD2 (6 bases). This CDR3 has 15 amino acids. The germline CDR1 and CDR2 sequences are SGDLS and YYNGEE. Trimming left V 3 bases short and J 2 bases short, with 15 bases between. CDR3 sequence reads: CASSAGPRGAYEQYF. In DNA form, the CDR3 reads TGTGCCAGCAGCGCGGGACCTCGCGGGGCCTACGAGCAGTACTTC.

This chain connects TRBV7-9 to TRBJ2-5; 7 bases fit TRBD1. This CDR3 comprises 14 residues. The germline CDR1 and CDR2 sequences are SEHNR and FQNEAQ (reference sequence). The trim removed 2 bases at V and 5 bases at J, leaving 5 bases unmatched. The CDR3 loop reads CASSLRQGTETQYF. For the CDR3, the DNA is TGTGCCAGCAGCTTACGACAGGGCACCGAGACCCAGTACTTC.

V and J are TRBV27 and TRBJ1-1, with 7 bases aligning to TRBD1. The CDR3 contains 15 residues. Germline V gives CDR1 MNHEY, CDR2 SMNVEV (reference sequence). V lost 3 bases to trimming and J lost 3 bases; unmatched junction nucleotides: 7. The CDR3 bases are TGTGCCAGCAGTTTCGTCCGCGACAGGGACACTGAAGCTTTCTTT. Protein: CASSFVRDRDTEAFF.

The CDR3 nucleotides read TGTGCCAGCAGGAATTACGACAGGTACAATGAGCAGTTCTTC. Translation gives CASRNYDRYNEQFF. The chain joins TRBV27 to TRBJ2-1; tentative D call: TRBD1 (6 bases). V shed 6 bases and J shed 4 bases, with 13 bases lying between them. CDR3 size: 14 residues. Germline-derived CDR1 and CDR2 are MNHEY and SMNVEV (reference sequence).

The V call is TRBV10-3, the J call TRBJ1-3; D is undetermined. The CDR3 consists of 13 residues. Trimming left V 2 bases short and J 1 base short, with 3 bases between. Germline V gene sequence: CDR1 ENHRY, CDR2 SYGVKD. CDR3 protein: CAISETSGNTIYF. The CDR3 coding sequence is TGTGCCATCAGTGAGACTTCTGGAAACACCATATATTTT.

This clone has just one count. The J gene is TRBJ1-2, the V gene TRBV6-1; no clear D. Trimming pared 2 bases from V and 0 bases from J, leaving 13 bases between. Germline lookup yields CDR1 MNHNS and CDR2 SASEGT. The CDR3 consists of 16 residues. As DNA, the CDR3 is TGTGCCAGCAGTGAAAGGATCGGCCTAGCTAACTATGGCTACACCTTC. Encoded protein: CASSERIGLANYGYTF.

V and J are TRBV5-6 and TRBJ2-7; tentatively, D is TRBD2 (6 bases). V was clipped by 1 base and J by 6 bases, with 17 bases between them. The germline CDR1 and CDR2 sequences are SGHDT and YYEEEE. The CDR3 spans 15 residues. The CDR3 DNA is TGTGCCAGCAGCTTGTTGCGGGACGCCGTGGGCGAGCAGTACTTC. This gives the protein CASSLLRDAVGEQYF.

The chain carries TRBV7-9 and TRBJ1-2; D is unresolved. This CDR3 is 12 amino acids long. Germline loops: CDR1 SEHNR, CDR2 FQNEAQ (reference sequence). Trimming cost V 3 bases and J 5 bases, with 7 bases left between them. CDR3 DNA: TGTGCCAGCAGCTTCCAGAATTATGGCTACACCTTC. It specifies CASSFQNYGYTF.

Comments on this clone: One end of the junction fails to match germline, which may point to a read error. This chain joins TRBV7-7 and TRBJ2-7; a weak D match, TRBD2 (5 bases). Per germline, CDR1 SSHAT and CDR2 FNYEAQ (reference sequence). The CDR3 is 13 residues long. CDR3 bases: TGTGCTAGCAGTCCCAGTCCGGGGTACGAGCAGTACTTC. As protein: CASSPSPGYEQYF.